This T cell receptor beta chain was captured in a study of Tregs in tolerant kidney transplant recipients. Sequencing used immunoSEQ multiplex PCR; TCRdb keeps in-frame clones, though not all of them. Of 100,000 to 150,000 clones in the sample, roughly 93% were seen once. General observations from the study: Few patients were studied, so findings need validation in larger groups. No direct test of biological reproducibility was done here.

V was clipped by 6 bases and J by 1 base, with 9 bases between them. Looked up from germline, CDR1 is SEHNR and CDR2 is FQNEAQ (reference sequence). This CDR3 is 13 amino acids long. As for this clone: Its cognate antigen is unknown.

V and J are TRBV7-9 and TRBJ2-5; possibly TRBD2 for D (5 bases). The sequencing sample was made of CD4+ T cells from blood. The TCR originated in a human donor in good health. The CDR3 spells CASRRAAQETQYF. Here the CDR3 DNA reads TGTGCCAGCAGGAGGGCAGCCCAAGAGACCCAGTACTTC.